The rows below give T cell receptor beta chains drawn from one sample of a study of blood T cell repertoires in COVID-19. TCRdb's copy holds only in-frame clones and misses some; the assay was immunoSEQ multiplex PCR. The data show about 250,000 clones, with 80% to 85% seen just once and approximately 5% held by the top ten. Sequenced material: PBMCs or T cells enriched from blood (not recorded which). Receptors originate from a man aged 40-50 years who had been exposed to COVID-19. CDR3s leave out the opening cysteine and the closing phenylalanine or tryptophan. Fields, in order: D gene, J gene, V gene, CDR3 protein. A D gene is named only where the DNA matches it firmly.

>NA|TRBJ2-4|TRBV18
ASLPDAAKNIQY
>NA|TRBJ2-3|TRBV10-1
ASSESPPDTQY
>TRBD1|TRBJ2-4|TRBV5-1
ASSETTGGNIQY
>NA|TRBJ2-7|TRBV7-6
ASSPQEGGYEQY
>TRBD2|TRBJ2-1|TRBV11-1
ASSLAGVQQF
>TRBD1|TRBJ2-2|TRBV24-1
ATSDHLRQGFSSGELF
>TRBD2|TRBJ2-2|TRBV12-5
ASGLGQRETGELF
>TRBD1|TRBJ1-6|TRBV6-5
ASSRGADRDSPLH
>TRBD1|TRBJ1-4|TRBV19
ASQDRGSEKLF
>NA|TRBJ2-2|TRBV30
AWSRAGLEVGELF
>NA|TRBJ1-4|TRBV29-1
SVVKPGREKLF
>NA|TRBJ1-3|TRBV4-1
ASSQERKSSGNTIY
>NA|TRBJ2-5|TRBV12-3/TRBV12-4
ASSLGEKETQY
>NA|TRBJ2-1|TRBV19
ASSIGGGKMYNEQF
>TRBD2|TRBJ2-1|TRBV24-1
ATSEGLAGVGDEQF
>TRBD2|TRBJ2-3|TRBV7-9
ASSSTLLATGQDTQY
>NA|TRBJ2-5|TRBV18
ASSPGGVQETQY
>NA|TRBJ2-5|TRBV7-3
ASSLNHREPTQY
>TRBD2|TRBJ2-1|TRBV7-3
ASSLGTSLNEQF
>NA|TRBJ2-5|TRBV30
AWTTTPGSQETQY
>TRBD1|TRBJ1-1|TRBV9
ASSVGGQMNTEAF
>TRBD2|TRBJ2-7|TRBV25-1
ASSLTSGIGEQY
>NA|TRBJ1-2|TRBV6-5
ASGGLLNYGYT
>NA|TRBJ2-1|TRBV12-5
ASGPPGVGSSNEQF
>TRBD2|TRBJ2-1|TRBV30
AWSKPGLAGINEQF
>NA|TRBJ1-5|TRBV18
ASSPTRDQPQH
>TRBD1|TRBJ1-6|TRBV7-2
ASSLSPGGQGSPLH
>TRBD2|TRBJ2-7|TRBV9
ASSPSGGDEQY
>NA|TRBJ2-2|TRBV27
ASRRGGSTGELF
>TRBD1|TRBJ2-5|TRBV12-3/TRBV12-4
ASRYDRAETQY
>NA|TRBJ1-5|TRBV21-1
ASSIRRQDRVYGQPQH
>NA|TRBJ1-5|TRBV18
ASSPQGSNQPQH
>NA|TRBJ2-7|TRBV5-1
ASSYDTYEQY
>NA|TRBJ2-7|TRBV19
ASSMVTGTKYEQY
>NA|TRBJ2-7|TRBV30
AWSRGKGYEQY
>NA|TRBJ2-7|TRBV4-1
ASRTTSTGTYEQY
>NA|TRBJ2-7|TRBV3-1/TRBV3-2
ASSQGLGAYEQY
>NA|TRBJ1-1|TRBV4-1
ASSQRSQTGLSTEAF
>TRBD2|TRBJ2-5|TRBV19
ASSIISGRETQY
>TRBD1|TRBJ2-7|TRBV19
ATTDRVYEQY
>NA|TRBJ2-7|TRBV29-1
SVARGQEQY